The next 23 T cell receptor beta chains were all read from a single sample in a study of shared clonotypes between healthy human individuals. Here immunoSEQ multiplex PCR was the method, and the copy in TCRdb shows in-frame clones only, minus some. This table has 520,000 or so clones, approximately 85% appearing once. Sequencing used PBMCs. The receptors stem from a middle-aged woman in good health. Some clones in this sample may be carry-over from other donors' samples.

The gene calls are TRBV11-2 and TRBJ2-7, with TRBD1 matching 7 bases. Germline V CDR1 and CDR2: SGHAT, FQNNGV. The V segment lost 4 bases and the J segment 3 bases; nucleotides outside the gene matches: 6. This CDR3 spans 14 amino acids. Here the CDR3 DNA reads TGTGCCAGCAGCTCTGGGGGACAGAACTACGAGCAGTACTTC. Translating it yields CASSSGGQNYEQYF.

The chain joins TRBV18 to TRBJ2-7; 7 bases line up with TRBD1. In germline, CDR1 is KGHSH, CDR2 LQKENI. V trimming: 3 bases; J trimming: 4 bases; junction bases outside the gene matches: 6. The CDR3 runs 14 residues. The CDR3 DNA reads TGTGCCAGCTCACCCCGACAGGGAGAGTACGAGCAGTACTTC. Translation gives CASSPRQGEYEQYF.

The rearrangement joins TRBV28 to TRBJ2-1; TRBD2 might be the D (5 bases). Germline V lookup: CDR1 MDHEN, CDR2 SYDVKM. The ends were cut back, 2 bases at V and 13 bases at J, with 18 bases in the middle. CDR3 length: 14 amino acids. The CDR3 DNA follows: TGTGCCAGCAGTTTAGGCCAGGACTTAGGCAATCAGTTCTTC. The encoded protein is CASSLGQDLGNQFF.

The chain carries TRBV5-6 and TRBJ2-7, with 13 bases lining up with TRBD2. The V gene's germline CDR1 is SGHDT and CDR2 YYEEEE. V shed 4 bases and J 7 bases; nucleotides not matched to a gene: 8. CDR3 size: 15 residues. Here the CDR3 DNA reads TGTGCCAGCAGCCAAGGGACTAGCGGGATGAAAGAGCAGTACTTC. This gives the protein CASSQGTSGMKEQYF.

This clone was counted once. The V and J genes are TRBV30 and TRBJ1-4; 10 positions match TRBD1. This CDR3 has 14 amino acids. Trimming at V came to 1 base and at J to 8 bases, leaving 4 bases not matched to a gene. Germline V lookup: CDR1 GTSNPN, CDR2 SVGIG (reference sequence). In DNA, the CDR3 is TGTGCCTGGAGTGGGGACAGGGGATACGAAAAACTGTTTTTT. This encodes CAWSGDRGYEKLFF.

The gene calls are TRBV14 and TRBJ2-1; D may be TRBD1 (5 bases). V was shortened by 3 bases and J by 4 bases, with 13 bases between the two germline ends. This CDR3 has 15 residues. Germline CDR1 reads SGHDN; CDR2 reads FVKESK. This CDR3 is CASSQVSGSYNEQFF. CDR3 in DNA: TGTGCCAGCAGCCAGGTGTCAGGGTCTTACAATGAGCAGTTCTTC.

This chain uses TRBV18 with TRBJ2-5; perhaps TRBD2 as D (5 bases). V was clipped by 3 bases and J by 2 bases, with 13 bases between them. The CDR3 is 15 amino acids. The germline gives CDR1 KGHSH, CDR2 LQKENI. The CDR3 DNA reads TGTGCCAGCTCACCGTGGAGCGGCCAGCAAGAGACCCAGTACTTC. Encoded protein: CASSPWSGQQETQYF.

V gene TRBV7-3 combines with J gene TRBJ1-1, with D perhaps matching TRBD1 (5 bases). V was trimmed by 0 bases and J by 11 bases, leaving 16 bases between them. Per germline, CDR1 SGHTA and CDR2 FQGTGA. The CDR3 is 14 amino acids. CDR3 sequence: CASSLTPDSRGAFF. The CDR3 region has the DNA TGTGCCAGCAGCTTAACCCCCGACAGCCGTGGCGCTTTCTTT.

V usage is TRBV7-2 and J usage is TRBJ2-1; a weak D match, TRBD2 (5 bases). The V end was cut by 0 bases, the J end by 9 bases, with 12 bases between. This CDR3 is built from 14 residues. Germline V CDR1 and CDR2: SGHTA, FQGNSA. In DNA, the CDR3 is TGTGCCAGCAGCTTAGCGTCCACCCGGGGTGAGCAGTTCTTC. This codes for CASSLASTRGEQFF.

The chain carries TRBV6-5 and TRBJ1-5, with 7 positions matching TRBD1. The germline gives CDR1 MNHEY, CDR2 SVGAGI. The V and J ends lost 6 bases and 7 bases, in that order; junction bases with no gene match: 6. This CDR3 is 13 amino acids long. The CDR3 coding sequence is TGTGCCAGCAGCAAACAGGGGCGGCAGCCCCAGCATTTT. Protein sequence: CASSKQGRQPQHF.

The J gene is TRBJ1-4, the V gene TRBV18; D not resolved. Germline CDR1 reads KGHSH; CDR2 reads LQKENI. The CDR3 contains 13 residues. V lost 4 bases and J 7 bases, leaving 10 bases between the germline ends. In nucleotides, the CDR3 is TGTGCCAGCTCACGAGATTCTGGTGAAAAACTGTTTTTT. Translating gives CASSRDSGEKLFF.

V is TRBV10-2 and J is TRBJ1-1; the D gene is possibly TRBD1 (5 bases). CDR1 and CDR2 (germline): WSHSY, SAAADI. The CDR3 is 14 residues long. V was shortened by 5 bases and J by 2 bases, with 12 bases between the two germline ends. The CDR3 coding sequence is TGCGCCAGCAGTATCCACCGGGACAACACTGAAGCTTTCTTT. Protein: CASSIHRDNTEAFF.

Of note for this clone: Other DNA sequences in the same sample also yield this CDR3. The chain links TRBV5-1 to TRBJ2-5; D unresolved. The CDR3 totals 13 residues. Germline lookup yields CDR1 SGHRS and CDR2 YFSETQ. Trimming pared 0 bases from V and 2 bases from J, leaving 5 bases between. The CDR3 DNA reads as TGCGCCAGCAGCTTGGGGCAGCAAGAGACCCAGTACTTC. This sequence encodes CASSLGQQETQYF.

The CDR3: CAWSVAVEQFF. The CDR3, as DNA: TGTGCCTGGAGTGTAGCTGTTGAGCAGTTCTTC. V gene TRBV30 combines with J gene TRBJ2-1; D gene unclear. The germline V gene has CDR1 GTSNPN and CDR2 SVGIG (reference sequence). This CDR3 contains 11 residues. V gave up 0 bases and J gave up 9 bases, with 6 bases separating them.

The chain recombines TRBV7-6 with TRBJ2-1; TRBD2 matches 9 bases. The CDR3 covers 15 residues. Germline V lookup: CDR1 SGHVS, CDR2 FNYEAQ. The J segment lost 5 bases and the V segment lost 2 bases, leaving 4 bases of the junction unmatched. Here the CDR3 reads CASSLFSGSDNEQFF. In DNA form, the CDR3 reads TGTGCCAGCAGCTTATTTAGCGGGAGTGACAATGAGCAGTTCTTC.

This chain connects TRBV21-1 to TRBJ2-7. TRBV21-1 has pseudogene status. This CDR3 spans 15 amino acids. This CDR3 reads CASSTKVAGPYEQYF. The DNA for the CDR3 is TGTGCCAGCAGCACCAAAGTAGCAGGTCCCTACGAGCAGTACTTC.

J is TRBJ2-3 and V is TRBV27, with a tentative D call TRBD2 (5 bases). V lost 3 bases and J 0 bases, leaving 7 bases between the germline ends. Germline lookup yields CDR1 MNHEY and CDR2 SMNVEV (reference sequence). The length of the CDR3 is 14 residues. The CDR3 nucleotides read TGTGCCAGCAGTTTCGGCGGGAGCACAGATACGCAGTATTTT. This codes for CASSFGGSTDTQYF.

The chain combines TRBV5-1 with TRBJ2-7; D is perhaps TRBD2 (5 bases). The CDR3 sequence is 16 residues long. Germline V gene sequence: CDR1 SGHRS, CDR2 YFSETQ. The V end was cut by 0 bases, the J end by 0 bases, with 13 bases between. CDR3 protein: CASSLVSGMFSYEQYF. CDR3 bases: TGCGCCAGCAGCTTGGTTTCGGGAATGTTCTCCTACGAGCAGTACTTC.

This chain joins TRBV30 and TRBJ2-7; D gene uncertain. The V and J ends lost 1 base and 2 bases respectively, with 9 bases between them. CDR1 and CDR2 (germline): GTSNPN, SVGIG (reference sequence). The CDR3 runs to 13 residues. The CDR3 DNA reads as TGTGCCTGGAGTGGGGTCCGGGCCTACGAGCAGTACTTC. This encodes CAWSGVRAYEQYF.

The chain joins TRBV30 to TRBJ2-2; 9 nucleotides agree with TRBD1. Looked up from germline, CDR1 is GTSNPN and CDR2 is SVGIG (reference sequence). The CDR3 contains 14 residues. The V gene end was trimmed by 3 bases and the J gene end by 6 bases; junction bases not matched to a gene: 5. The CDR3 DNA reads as TGTGCCTGGAGGCCAAGACAGGGGGCCGGGGAGCTGTTTTTT. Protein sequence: CAWRPRQGAGELFF.

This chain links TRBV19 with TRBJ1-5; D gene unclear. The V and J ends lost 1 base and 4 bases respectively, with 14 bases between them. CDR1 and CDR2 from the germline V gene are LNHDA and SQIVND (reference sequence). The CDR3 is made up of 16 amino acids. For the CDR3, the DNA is TGTGCCAGTAGTATAGTAGCCGTCGCGGGGAATCAGCCCCAGCATTTT. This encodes CASSIVAVAGNQPQHF.

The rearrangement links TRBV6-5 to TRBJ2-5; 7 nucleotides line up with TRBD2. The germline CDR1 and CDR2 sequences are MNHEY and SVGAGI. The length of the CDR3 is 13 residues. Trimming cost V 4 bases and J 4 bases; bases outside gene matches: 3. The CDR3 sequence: CASSSPGGETQYF. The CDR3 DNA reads TGTGCCAGCAGTTCCCCGGGAGGAGAGACCCAGTACTTC.

CDR3 region: CASSPDRVADTQYF. In DNA, the CDR3 is TGTGCCAGCAGCCCTGACAGGGTAGCAGATACGCAGTATTTT. This chain joins TRBV7-3 and TRBJ2-3; the match to TRBD1 covers 7 bases. There are 14 residues in the CDR3. Germline V gene lookup returns CDR1 SGHTA and CDR2 FQGTGA. V lost 5 bases, J lost 4 bases, and 6 bases stayed unmatched.